These 25 T cell receptor beta chains came from one sample sequenced in a study of OX40 agonist ivuxolimab in advanced cancers. TCRdb keeps only in-frame clones here, not all; method: immunoSEQ multiplex PCR. Found here are around 80,000 clones, around 80% of them singletons; the top ten hold about 5%. Source: CD4+ or CD8+ T cells sorted from blood, taken in a trial of the OX40 agonist ivuxolimab. These receptors were collected from an adult with an advanced solid tumor such as melanoma, head and neck, liver or kidney cancer.

The V gene is TRBV27, the J gene TRBJ1-4; D may be TRBD1 (5 bases). Germline CDR1 MNHEY, CDR2 SMNVEV (reference sequence). The CDR3 totals 15 residues. Trimming shortened V by 0 bases and J by 8 bases, and 13 bases separated the two germline ends. CDR3 residues: CASSLSGPTGEKLFF. CDR3 coding DNA: TGTGCCAGCAGTTTATCGGGACCAACCGGGGAAAAACTGTTTTTT.

V gene TRBV19 combines with J gene TRBJ1-1; 8 bases are shared with TRBD1. J lost 6 bases, V lost 7 bases, and 13 bases had no gene match. The CDR3 loop spans 15 amino acids. Germline V gene sequence: CDR1 LNHDA, CDR2 SQIVND (reference sequence). The CDR3 DNA reads TGTGCCAGTACCACCACCCCAGGGGGCGCCTCTGAAGCTTTCTTT. This sequence encodes CASTTTPGGASEAFF.

The chain links TRBV7-2 to TRBJ1-5; D gene unclear. V was pared by 4 bases and J by 0 bases, with 13 bases between. The germline V gene has CDR1 SGHTA and CDR2 FQGNSA. The CDR3 has 16 amino acids. The CDR3 bases are TGTGCCAGCAGCTCGAGGACCGGGAATAGCAATCAGCCCCAGCATTTT. Its protein product is CASSSRTGNSNQPQHF.

The rearrangement joins TRBV5-1 to TRBJ1-2, with 7 bases that match TRBD1. V dropped 3 bases and J dropped 7; count of bases not matched to a gene: 6. The CDR3 spans 13 residues. The germline CDR1 and CDR2 sequences are SGHRS and YFSETQ. The CDR3 nucleotides are TGCGCCAGCAGCTCCACTGAGGGGGCTGGCTACACCTTC. This sequence encodes CASSSTEGAGYTF.

The count of this clone is one. This chain links TRBV5-1 with TRBJ1-3; TRBD1 agrees at 7 bases. Unmatched junction bases numbered 2, after V lost 1 base and J lost 1 base. The CDR3 runs 15 residues. In germline, CDR1 is SGHRS, CDR2 YFSETQ. The DNA of the CDR3 is TGCGCCAGCAGCTTGCCGACAGGGTCTGGAAACACCATATATTTT. Its translation: CASSLPTGSGNTIYF. The variable domain in full, completed from reference TRBV5-1 and TRBJ1-3, reads KAGVTQTPRYLIKTRGQQVTLSCSPISGHRSVSWYQQTPGQGLQFLFEYFSETQRNKGNFPGRFSGRQFSNSRSEMNVSTLELGDSALYLCASSLPTGSGNTIYFGEGSWLTVV.

This clone was seen more than once but under ten times. V is TRBV7-9 and J is TRBJ2-3, with 9 positions matching TRBD1. V lost 3 bases to trimming and J lost 5 bases; unmatched junction nucleotides: 6. From germline, CDR1 is SEHNR and CDR2 FQNEAQ (reference sequence). The length of the CDR3 is 15 residues. The CDR3 region has the DNA TGTGCCAGCAGCTTCGACAGGGGGAGCGTAGATACGCAGTATTTT. This codes for CASSFDRGSVDTQYF.

The gene calls are TRBV6-5 and TRBJ2-1; 10 nucleotides align to TRBD2. CDR3 length: 15 amino acids. The V gene's germline CDR1 is MNHEY and CDR2 SVGAGI. J lost 4 bases, V lost 5 bases, and 5 bases had no gene match. DNA of the CDR3: TGTGCCAGCAGTCCGAGCGGGGGGGTTTACAATGAGCAGTTCTTC. Amino acids: CASSPSGGVYNEQFF.

This clone has a single count. V is TRBV28 and J is TRBJ2-1; D possibly corresponds to TRBD1 (5 bases). Germline assignment: CDR1 MDHEN and CDR2 SYDVKM. This CDR3 contains 12 residues. With 5 bases removed from V and 10 bases from J, the gap between germline ends came to 12 bases. For the CDR3, the DNA is TGTGCCAGCAGTGCCCCCAGGGTAGAGCAGTTCTTC. Protein: CASSAPRVEQFF.

The chain is built from TRBV6-1 and TRBJ2-1; no clear D. Trimming took 2 bases from V and 7 from J, leaving 15 bases between them. CDR3 length equals 15 residues. Germline CDR1 reads MNHNS; CDR2 reads SASEGT. The CDR3: CASSEHFGPANEQFF. In DNA, the CDR3 is TGTGCCAGCAGTGAACACTTCGGACCTGCGAATGAGCAGTTCTTC.

The chain has TRBV7-2 and TRBJ1-5; D possibly corresponds to TRBD1 (5 bases). CDR3 size: 15 residues. The germline gives CDR1 SGHTA, CDR2 FQGNSA. The ends were cut back, 1 base at V and 4 bases at J, with 11 bases in the middle. The CDR3 DNA reads as TGTGCCAGCAGCTTAGTGGGGGATTGGAATCAGCCCCAGCATTTT. This codes for CASSLVGDWNQPQHF.

Points on this clone: Germline is not matched at one junction end, which may reflect a read error. This chain links TRBV5-6 with TRBJ1-1, with D unresolved. The germline CDR1 and CDR2 sequences are SGHDT and YYEEEE. The CDR3 runs to 11 residues. The CDR3 sequence is CASRRRSRKLF. CDR3 coding DNA: TGTGCCAGCAGGAGGCGGAGTAGAAAACTCTTT.

The rearrangement joins TRBV2 to TRBJ2-5; D is perhaps TRBD2 (5 bases). Trimming shortened V by 10 bases and J by 1 base, and 13 bases separated the two germline ends. The CDR3 is made up of 13 amino acids. Germline assignment: CDR1 SNHLY and CDR2 FYNNEI. This CDR3 reads CAIRGGSQETQYF. DNA of the CDR3: TGTGCCATTCGTGGCGGGTCCCAAGAGACCCAGTACTTC. The whole variable domain, remainder taken from reference TRBV2 and TRBJ2-5, is EPEVTQTPSHQVTQMGQEVILRCVPISNHLYFYWYRQILGQKVEFLVSFYNNEISEKSEIFDDQFSVERPDGSNFTLKIRSTKLEDSAMYFCAIRGGSQETQYFGPGTRLLVL.

The rearrangement links TRBV7-2 to TRBJ2-1, with D possibly TRBD2 on 6 matching bases. Germline V lookup: CDR1 SGHTA, CDR2 FQGNSA. The CDR3 length is 16 residues. Trimming shortened V by 6 bases and J by 0 bases, and 15 bases separated the two germline ends. CDR3 DNA: TGTGCCAGCAGGGGACGGGACGGGAGCTCCTACAATGAGCAGTTCTTC. As protein: CASRGRDGSSYNEQFF.

DNA for the CDR3: TGTGCCAGCGTCCTCAGGGGGGGGAAGCGGCCCCAGCATTTT. This encodes CASVLRGGKRPQHF. V is TRBV21-1 and J is TRBJ1-5. TRBV21-1 is described as a pseudogene. This CDR3 spans 14 amino acids.

The chain links TRBV5-5 to TRBJ2-3, with 11 bases that match TRBD2. V was clipped by 4 bases and J by 0 bases; unmatched bases: 4. There are 16 residues in the CDR3. The germline V gene has CDR1 SGHKS and CDR2 YYEKEE (reference sequence). CDR3: CASSPLAGASTDTQYF. The CDR3 DNA sequence: TGTGCCAGCAGCCCACTAGCGGGGGCTAGCACAGATACGCAGTATTTT.

The chain joins TRBV6-5 to TRBJ2-5; a weak D match, TRBD2 (6 bases). The CDR3 consists of 15 residues. The germline CDR1 and CDR2 sequences are MNHEY and SVGAGI. The V gene lost 0 bases and the J gene lost 4 bases, with 12 bases spanning the gap. CDR3 protein: CASSYSYGGTETQYF. CDR3 sequence (DNA): TGTGCCAGCAGTTACTCGTACGGGGGAACAGAGACCCAGTACTTC.

A single count supports this clone. The rearrangement uses TRBV28 and TRBJ2-3; D might be TRBD2 (7 bases). From germline, CDR1 is MDHEN and CDR2 SYDVKM. The V end was cut by 6 bases, the J end by 11 bases, with 18 bases between. CDR3 length: 13 amino acids. The CDR3 protein is CASRLNNREGQYF. DNA for the CDR3: TGTGCCAGCAGGCTTAATAACAGGGAGGGGCAGTATTTT.

The chain joins TRBV7-2 to TRBJ1-2, with TRBD1 matching 10 bases. This CDR3 has 15 amino acids. V lost 6 bases to trimming and J lost 5 bases; unmatched junction nucleotides: 9. The germline CDR1 and CDR2 sequences are SGHTA and FQGNSA. This chain's CDR3 is CASSSRDRGFYGYTF. The CDR3 DNA reads as TGTGCCAGCAGTTCACGGGACAGGGGATTTTATGGCTACACCTTC. The whole variable domain, filled in from reference TRBV7-2 and TRBJ1-2, reads GAGVSQSPSNKVTEKGKDVELRCDPISGHTALYWYRQSLGQGLEFLIYFQGNSAPDKSGLPSDRFSAERTGGSVSTLTIQRTQQEDSAVYLCASSSRDRGFYGYTFGSGTRLTVV.

The chain links TRBV1 to TRBJ2-5. TRBV1 is a pseudogene. CDR3 size: 14 residues. The CDR3 loop reads CTSSLPGRQETQYF. The DNA of the CDR3 is TGCACCAGCAGCCTCCCCGGCCGACAAGAGACCCAGTACTTC.

This chain connects TRBV6-5 to TRBJ1-1; D is perhaps TRBD1 (5 bases). The CDR3 loop spans 14 amino acids. Trimming removed 7 bases from V and 1 base from J, with 13 bases in between. Germline V gene sequence: CDR1 MNHEY, CDR2 SVGAGI. The CDR3 spells CASTGEPKNTEAFF. The CDR3 DNA follows: TGTGCCAGCACGGGGGAACCTAAGAACACTGAAGCTTTCTTT.

V usage is TRBV19 and J usage is TRBJ1-5; TRBD1 is a possible D gene (5 bases). In germline, CDR1 is LNHDA, CDR2 SQIVND (reference sequence). CDR3 length: 14 amino acids. V was cut by 5 bases and J by 6 bases, with 14 bases left in between. The CDR3 region is CASSVGQGVQPQHF. CDR3 nucleotides: TGTGCCAGTAGTGTAGGGCAGGGAGTTCAGCCCCAGCATTTT.

This sequence joins TRBV15 and TRBJ2-2, with D possibly being TRBD1 (6 bases). CDR1 and CDR2 from the germline V gene are LNHNV and YYDKDF (reference sequence). The V end lost 4 bases, the J end lost 3 bases, and 15 bases lay between the germline ends. The length of the CDR3 is 16 residues. CDR3 coding DNA: TGTGCCACCAGCAAGACAGGAGAGGGATACACCGGGGAGCTGTTTTTT. This translates into CATSKTGEGYTGELFF. The whole variable domain, filled in from reference TRBV15 and TRBJ2-2, reads DAMVIQNPRYQVTQFGKPVTLSCSQTLNHNVMYWYQQKSSQAPKLLFHYYDKDFNNEADTPDNFQSRRPNTSFCFLDIRSPGLGDTAMYLCATSKTGEGYTGELFFGEGSRLTVL.

The count of this clone is one. The chain joins TRBV18 to TRBJ1-6, with TRBD1 matching over 11 bases. With 4 bases clipped from V and 8 bases from J, the junction kept 4 bases outside the gene matches. Germline values: CDR1 KGHSH, CDR2 LQKENI. This CDR3 has 15 amino acids. The CDR3 spells CASSRDRGSDSPLHF. The CDR3 nucleotides are TGTGCCAGCTCACGGGACAGGGGGTCAGATTCACCCCTCCACTTT.

The chain uses TRBV6-6 and TRBJ1-3, with TRBD1 as a possible D gene (5 bases). The germline gives CDR1 MNHNY, CDR2 SVGAGI (reference sequence). The CDR3 spans 15 residues. V lost 2 bases and J lost 3, with 11 bases in between. The CDR3 region has the DNA TGTGCCAGCAGTTACGCATCAGGGTTTGGAAACACCATATATTTT. Translating gives CASSYASGFGNTIYF.

The chain uses TRBV2 and TRBJ2-1; 14 nucleotides align to TRBD2. The V segment lost 6 bases and the J segment 9 bases; nucleotides outside the gene matches: 4. Germline V gene data show CDR1 as SNHLY and CDR2 as FYNNEI. CDR3 length equals 14 residues. CDR3 loop: CASRTSGRATEQFF. The CDR3, as DNA: TGTGCCAGCAGGACTAGCGGGAGGGCCACTGAGCAGTTCTTC.